The 4 T cell receptor beta chains given below trace back to one sample, sequenced in a study of blood T cell repertoires in COVID-19 (dated by TCRdb to 2020 to 2021). The library was obtained by the immunoSEQ multiplex PCR assay. This immuneACCESS table, as held by TCRdb, lists in-frame sequences with V and J called but not all clones. Of the missing ones, under half trace to an unresolved V gene in checked studies; the others have no known cause. The sample profile shows fewer than 80,000 clones; approximately 86% of them were found once. The top ten hold roughly 1% of the sample. Sequenced sample: peripheral blood. The receptors were gathered from a man aged 65 to 85 with acute or convalescent COVID-19.

This chain joins TRBV6-2 or TRBV6-3 and TRBJ1-4; 8 bases agree with TRBD1. Looked up from germline, CDR1 is MNHEY and CDR2 is SVGEGT. V trimming: 2 bases; J trimming: 0 bases; junction bases outside the gene matches: 14. CDR3 size: 20 residues. This CDR3 is CASSYASGTGGSPTNEKLFF. In DNA form, the CDR3 reads TGTGCCAGCAGTTACGCCTCCGGGACAGGAGGGTCCCCAACTAATGAAAAACTGTTTTTT.

The chain recombines TRBV5-1 with TRBJ2-5; 7 bases map to TRBD1. J gave up 0 bases and V 4 bases, and 6 bases lay outside the gene matches. Germline V CDR1 and CDR2: SGHRS, YFSETQ. CDR3 length equals 15 residues. This chain's CDR3 is CASSQETGDQETQYF. The CDR3 DNA sequence: TGCGCCAGCAGCCAGGAAACAGGGGACCAAGAGACCCAGTACTTC.

The chain links TRBV29-1 to TRBJ2-3; weak D call: TRBD2 (5 bases). From germline, CDR1 is SQVTM and CDR2 ANQGSEA. V lost 6 bases and J 2 bases, leaving 12 bases between the germline ends. This CDR3 contains 13 residues. CDR3 sequence: CSVPTGYTDTQYF. CDR3 sequence (DNA): TGCAGCGTACCGACGGGGTACACAGATACGCAGTATTTT.

This chain links TRBV27 with TRBJ2-2, with 9 bases aligning to TRBD1. The CDR3 spans 18 residues. Germline assignment: CDR1 MNHEY and CDR2 SMNVEV (reference sequence). V lost 5 bases to trimming and J lost 7 bases; unmatched junction nucleotides: 17. CDR3 loop: CASSRRTGDGPKGGELFF. In DNA form, the CDR3 reads TGTGCCAGCAGTCGACGGACAGGGGATGGCCCCAAGGGCGGGGAGCTGTTTTTT.